Listed below are T cell receptor beta chains from one sample, sequenced in a study of shared clonotypes between healthy human individuals. Sequencing was performed with immunoSEQ multiplex PCR; in TCRdb, only in-frame clones are kept and a portion is missing. Among some 2 million clones, about 95% were seen once, and the ten largest hold 0.9% to 1.5%. Sequencing was carried out using naive CD8+ T cells sorted from blood. Receptors were obtained from a man younger than 35 in good health. CDR3s leave out the opening cysteine and the closing phenylalanine or tryptophan. Each record gives: D gene, J gene, V gene, CDR3 protein. D genes are given only for firm matches.

D gene: NA
J gene: TRBJ1-4
V gene: TRBV1
CDR3 protein: TSSQDGSRRPNEKLF

D gene: NA
J gene: TRBJ1-1
V gene: TRBV5-8
CDR3 protein: ASSTGTGGWTEAF

D gene: NA
J gene: TRBJ2-7
V gene: TRBV6-6
CDR3 protein: ASRAVYEQY

D gene: NA
J gene: TRBJ1-5
V gene: TRBV27
CDR3 protein: ASSPDAGKGNQPQH

D gene: NA
J gene: TRBJ2-2
V gene: TRBV7-6
CDR3 protein: ASSLAINTGELF

D gene: NA
J gene: TRBJ2-3
V gene: TRBV11-2
CDR3 protein: ASSSSAYGFTDTQY

D gene: NA
J gene: TRBJ1-1
V gene: TRBV9
CDR3 protein: ASSVDGLLGTEAF

D gene: NA
J gene: TRBJ2-1
V gene: TRBV5-6
CDR3 protein: ASSLVGFEQF

D gene: NA
J gene: TRBJ2-2
V gene: TRBV11-2
CDR3 protein: ASSSSSWVTALTGELF

D gene: TRBD2
J gene: TRBJ2-4
V gene: TRBV18
CDR3 protein: ASSSGLAGEIAKNIQY

D gene: NA
J gene: TRBJ2-3
V gene: TRBV12-1
CDR3 protein: ASSFGVPDTQY

D gene: NA
J gene: TRBJ1-4
V gene: TRBV11-2
CDR3 protein: ASSPSGGWEKLF

D gene: NA
J gene: TRBJ2-7
V gene: TRBV11-2
CDR3 protein: ASSLGGTSQD

D gene: TRBD1
J gene: TRBJ2-6
V gene: TRBV7-8
CDR3 protein: ASSPEGQPGANVLT

D gene: TRBD2
J gene: TRBJ2-3
V gene: TRBV5-4
CDR3 protein: ASSLSGGATDTQY

D gene: NA
J gene: TRBJ2-7
V gene: TRBV13
CDR3 protein: ASSQRDEYEQY

D gene: NA
J gene: TRBJ1-2
V gene: TRBV5-6
CDR3 protein: ASSLGVVEGYT

D gene: NA
J gene: TRBJ2-1
V gene: TRBV11-2
CDR3 protein: ASSFPGDNEQF

D gene: NA
J gene: TRBJ2-2
V gene: TRBV10-3
CDR3 protein: AISESFAGPAGELF

D gene: NA
J gene: TRBJ2-7
V gene: TRBV6-5
CDR3 protein: ASSALVGLHYEQY

D gene: NA
J gene: TRBJ2-1
V gene: TRBV7-9
CDR3 protein: ASSLRAEQF

D gene: TRBD1
J gene: TRBJ1-2
V gene: TRBV6-1
CDR3 protein: ASRDRSTHYGYT

D gene: NA
J gene: TRBJ2-7
V gene: TRBV13
CDR3 protein: ASKTMGAYEQY

D gene: NA
J gene: TRBJ1-1
V gene: TRBV28
CDR3 protein: ASSFRGGTEAF

D gene: TRBD1
J gene: TRBJ2-3
V gene: TRBV4-1
CDR3 protein: ASSQQGAADTQY

D gene: NA
J gene: TRBJ2-7
V gene: TRBV4-2
CDR3 protein: ASSQVQGLEQY

D gene: NA
J gene: TRBJ1-1
V gene: TRBV6-1
CDR3 protein: ASSEWGTEAF

D gene: TRBD1
J gene: TRBJ1-2
V gene: TRBV9
CDR3 protein: ASSVELTGVGYT

D gene: TRBD2
J gene: TRBJ2-7
V gene: TRBV29-1
CDR3 protein: SVRLAGSYEQY

D gene: NA
J gene: TRBJ1-1
V gene: TRBV7-2
CDR3 protein: ASSLAPTEAF

D gene: NA
J gene: TRBJ2-1
V gene: TRBV2
CDR3 protein: ASSGLGNEQF

D gene: NA
J gene: NA
V gene: TRBV13
CDR3 protein: ASSLSGMSYEQY

D gene: TRBD1
J gene: TRBJ2-3
V gene: TRBV15
CDR3 protein: ATSNRGRGYDTQY

D gene: NA
J gene: TRBJ1-2
V gene: TRBV7-9
CDR3 protein: ASSSALTEANYGYT

D gene: NA
J gene: TRBJ2-3
V gene: TRBV4-1
CDR3 protein: ASSRSSDSLGDTDTQY

D gene: NA
J gene: TRBJ2-3
V gene: TRBV19
CDR3 protein: ASSLEAGASTDTQY

D gene: NA
J gene: TRBJ2-7
V gene: TRBV6-5
CDR3 protein: ASSQAYEQY

D gene: NA
J gene: TRBJ2-2
V gene: TRBV19
CDR3 protein: ASSYYANTGELF

D gene: NA
J gene: TRBJ1-2
V gene: TRBV6-6
CDR3 protein: ASVSYDYGYT

D gene: TRBD1
J gene: TRBJ1-1
V gene: TRBV19
CDR3 protein: AKRGTGDGTEAF

D gene: TRBD1
J gene: TRBJ1-1
V gene: TRBV7-9
CDR3 protein: ASSIRRDRGNTEAF

D gene: NA
J gene: TRBJ2-6
V gene: TRBV11-2
CDR3 protein: ASFWGPFSGANVLT

D gene: TRBD2
J gene: TRBJ2-1
V gene: TRBV4-1
CDR3 protein: ASSSQRGGRNEQF

D gene: NA
J gene: TRBJ2-7
V gene: TRBV6-1
CDR3 protein: ASSAWQGEAPEQY

D gene: NA
J gene: TRBJ1-1
V gene: TRBV28
CDR3 protein: ASSFGQRNTEAF

D gene: TRBD2
J gene: TRBJ2-1
V gene: TRBV30
CDR3 protein: ALIPVHPNSGKYNEQF

D gene: NA
J gene: TRBJ2-7
V gene: TRBV7-8
CDR3 protein: ASSLGTLEQY

D gene: NA
J gene: TRBJ1-4
V gene: TRBV6-1
CDR3 protein: ASSGGTDEKLF

D gene: NA
J gene: TRBJ2-1
V gene: TRBV1
CDR3 protein: TSSQDPSREDLYNEQF

D gene: TRBD1
J gene: TRBJ1-1
V gene: TRBV18
CDR3 protein: ASSRRTGKDTEAF

D gene: NA
J gene: TRBJ2-7
V gene: TRBV11-3
CDR3 protein: ASSLSDRSYEQY

D gene: TRBD1
J gene: TRBJ1-2
V gene: TRBV13
CDR3 protein: ASSLGTGVLGSYGYT

D gene: NA
J gene: TRBJ2-1
V gene: TRBV27
CDR3 protein: ASSLSRDNEQF

D gene: TRBD2
J gene: TRBJ2-5
V gene: TRBV5-8
CDR3 protein: ASSSGEETQY